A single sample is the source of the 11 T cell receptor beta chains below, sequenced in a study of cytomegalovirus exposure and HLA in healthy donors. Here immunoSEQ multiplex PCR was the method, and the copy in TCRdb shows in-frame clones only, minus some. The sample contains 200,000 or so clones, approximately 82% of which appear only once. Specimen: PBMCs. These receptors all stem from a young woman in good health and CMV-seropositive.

Here the CDR3 reads CATSRASPAAGEREFF. The CDR3 nucleotides read TGTGCCACCAGCAGGGCATCCCCCGCAGCGGGAGAGAGGGAGTTCTTC. V and J are TRBV15 and TRBJ2-1; 8 nucleotides line up with TRBD2. The CDR3 is 16 amino acids. J was trimmed by 14 bases and V by 3 bases; bases with no gene match: 18. Germline CDR1 reads LNHNV; CDR2 reads YYDKDF (reference sequence). Supplemented by reference TRBV15 and TRBJ2-1, the full variable domain reads DAMVIQNPRYQVTQFGKPVTLSCSQTLNHNVMYWYQQKSSQAPKLLFHYYDKDFNNEADTPDNFQSRRPNTSFCFLDIRSPGLGDTAMYLCATSRASPAAGEREFFGPGTRLTVL.

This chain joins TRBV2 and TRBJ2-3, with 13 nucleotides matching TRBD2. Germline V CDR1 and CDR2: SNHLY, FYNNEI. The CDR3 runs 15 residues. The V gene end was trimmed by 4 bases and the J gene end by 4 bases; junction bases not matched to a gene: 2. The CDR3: CASSGGTSGADTQYF. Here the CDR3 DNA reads TGTGCCAGCAGTGGAGGGACTAGCGGGGCAGATACGCAGTATTTT.

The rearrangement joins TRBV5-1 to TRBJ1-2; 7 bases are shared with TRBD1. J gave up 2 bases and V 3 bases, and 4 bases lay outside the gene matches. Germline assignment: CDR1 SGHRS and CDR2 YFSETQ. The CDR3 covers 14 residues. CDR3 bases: TGCGCCAGCAGCTCCGACAGGGTAAACTATGGCTACACCTTC. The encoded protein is CASSSDRVNYGYTF.

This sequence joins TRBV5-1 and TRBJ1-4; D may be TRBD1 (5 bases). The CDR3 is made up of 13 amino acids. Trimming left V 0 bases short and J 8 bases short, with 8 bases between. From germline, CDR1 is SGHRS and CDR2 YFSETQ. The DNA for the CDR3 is TGCGCCAGCAGCTTGGGACAGCAGGAAAAACTGTTTTTT. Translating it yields CASSLGQQEKLFF.

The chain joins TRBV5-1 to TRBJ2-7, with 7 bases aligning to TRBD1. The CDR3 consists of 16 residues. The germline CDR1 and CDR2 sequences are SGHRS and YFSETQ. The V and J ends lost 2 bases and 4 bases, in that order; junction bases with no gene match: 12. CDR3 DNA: TGCGCCAGCAGCTTTACCGGACAGGTCTCCAAGTACGAGCAGTACTTC. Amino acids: CASSFTGQVSKYEQYF. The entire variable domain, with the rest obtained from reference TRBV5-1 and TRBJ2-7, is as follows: KAGVTQTPRYLIKTRGQQVTLSCSPISGHRSVSWYQQTPGQGLQFLFEYFSETQRNKGNFPGRFSGRQFSNSRSEMNVSTLELGDSALYLCASSFTGQVSKYEQYFGPGTRLTVT.

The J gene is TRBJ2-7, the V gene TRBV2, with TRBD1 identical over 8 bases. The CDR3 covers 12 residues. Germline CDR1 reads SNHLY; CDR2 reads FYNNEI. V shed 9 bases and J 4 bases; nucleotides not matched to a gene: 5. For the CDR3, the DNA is TGTGCCAGTACCACAGGGGGTTACGAGCAGTACTTC. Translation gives CASTTGGYEQYF.

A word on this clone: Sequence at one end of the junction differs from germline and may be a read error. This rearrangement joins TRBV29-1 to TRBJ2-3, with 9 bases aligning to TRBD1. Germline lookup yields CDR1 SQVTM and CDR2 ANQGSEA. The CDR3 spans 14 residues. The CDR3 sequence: CSVEGTGQSDTQYF. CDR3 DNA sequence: TGCAGCGTGGAAGGGACAGGGCAGTCAGATACGCAGTATTTT.

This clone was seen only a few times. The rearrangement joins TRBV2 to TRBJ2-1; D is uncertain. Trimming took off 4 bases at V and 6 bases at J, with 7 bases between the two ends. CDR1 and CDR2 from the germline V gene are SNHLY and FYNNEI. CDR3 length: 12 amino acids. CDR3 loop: CASSVILNEQFF. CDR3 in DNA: TGTGCCAGCAGTGTAATCCTCAATGAGCAGTTCTTC. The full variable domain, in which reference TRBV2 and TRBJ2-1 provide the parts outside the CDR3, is EPEVTQTPSHQVTQMGQEVILRCVPISNHLYFYWYRQILGQKVEFLVSFYNNEISEKSEIFDDQFSVERPDGSNFTLKIRSTKLEDSAMYFCASSVILNEQFFGPGTRLTVL.

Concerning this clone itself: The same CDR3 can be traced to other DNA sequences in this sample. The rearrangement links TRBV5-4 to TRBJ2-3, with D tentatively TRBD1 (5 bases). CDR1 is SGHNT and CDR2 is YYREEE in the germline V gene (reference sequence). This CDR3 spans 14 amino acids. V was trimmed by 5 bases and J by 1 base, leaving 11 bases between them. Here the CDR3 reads CASSLQGRTDTQYF. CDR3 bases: TGTGCCAGCAGTCTGCAGGGCCGCACAGATACGCAGTATTTT.

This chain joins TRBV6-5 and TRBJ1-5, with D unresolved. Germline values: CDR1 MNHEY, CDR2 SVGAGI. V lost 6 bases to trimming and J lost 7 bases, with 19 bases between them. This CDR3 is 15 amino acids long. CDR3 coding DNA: TGTGCCAGCAGGAAAACCGAGGGTTTAAGCCAGCCCCAGCATTTT. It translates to CASRKTEGLSQPQHF.

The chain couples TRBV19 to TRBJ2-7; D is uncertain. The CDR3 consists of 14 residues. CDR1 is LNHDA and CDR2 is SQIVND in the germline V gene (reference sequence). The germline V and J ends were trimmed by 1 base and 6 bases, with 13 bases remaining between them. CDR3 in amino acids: CASSIGPGVREQYF. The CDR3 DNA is TGTGCCAGTAGTATAGGTCCAGGCGTACGCGAGCAGTACTTC.